The rows below give T cell receptor beta chains drawn from one sample of a study of metastatic and nonmetastatic thyroid tumors. TCRdb re-clonotyped the PCR reads via MiXCR. In the table there are 13,000 to 15,000 clones, more than 10% of which are singletons. Sequencing was carried out using blood. These receptors all stem from a female donor with papillary thyroid cancer or a benign thyroid nodule (not recorded which). Some clones in this sample may be carry-over from other donors' samples. Both conserved end residues are part of each CDR3. D genes are given only for firm matches. For some rows the clone size is stated as once, few or many, or as a class when expanded; others skip it.

>TRBD2|TRBJ2-3|NA|TRBV6-4
TGTGCCAGCAGTGACTCAGGGACTAGCGGTAGCACAGATACGCAGTATTTT
CASSDSGTSGSTDTQYF
>TRBD2|TRBJ2-1|medium-sized|TRBV25-1
TGTGCCAGTCAACGCGGGGGCTACAATGAGCAGTTCTTC
CASQRGGYNEQFF
>TRBD2|TRBJ2-7|NA|TRBV7-6
TGTGCCACCATGGGACTAGCGGGAACTAACGAGCAGTACTTC
CATMGLAGTNEQYF
>TRBD1|TRBJ1-2|many|TRBV18
TGTGCCAGCTCCGGACAGGGTTCCGAGAACTATGGCTACACCTTC
CASSGQGSENYGYTF
>NA|TRBJ2-1|many|TRBV11-1
TGTGCCAGCAGCTTAGCGGGGGGGGGCTACCTCAATGAGCAGTTCTTC
CASSLAGGGYLNEQFF
>NA|TRBJ1-2|NA|TRBV5-4
TGTGCCAGCAGCCAAACAGACGTTGGCCACACCTTC
CASSQTDVGHTF
>NA|TRBJ2-1|medium-sized|TRBV20-1
TGCAGTGCTAGTAGAGGGCAGCGGGCAAACAATGAGCAGTTCTTC
CSASRGQRANNEQFF
>NA|TRBJ2-1|NA|TRBV6-2/TRBV6-3
TGTGCCAGCAGTTACGCAGGCCAAAACAATGAGCAGTTCTTC
CASSYAGQNNEQFF
>TRBD1|TRBJ2-5|NA|TRBV6-1
TGTGCCAGCAGTGACCGACAGGGTCAGGAGACCCAGTACTTC
CASSDRQGQETQYF
>NA|TRBJ2-3|many|TRBV20-1
TGCAGTGCTAGAGATGGCGGAACTAGCACAGATACGCAGTATTTT
CSARDGGTSTDTQYF
>TRBD1|TRBJ2-6|medium-sized|TRBV28
TGTGCCAGCAGTTTAGAGGGGGCCGGGGCCAACGTCCTGACTTTC
CASSLEGAGANVLTF
>NA|TRBJ1-3|many|TRBV19
NA
CASTSVQDPSGNTIYF
>NA|TRBJ2-7|medium-sized|TRBV2
TGTGCCAGCAGTTCGCCTGCGCGAACTTACGGCGAGCAGTACTTC
CASSSPARTYGEQYF
>NA|TRBJ2-3|many|TRBV9
TGTGCCAGCAGCGTAGATACGCAGTATTTT
CASSVDTQYF
>TRBD2|TRBJ2-1|many|TRBV13
TGTGCCAGCAGCCCCCGGCCACTAGTGGCGGGAGGGCCGTCCAATGAGCAGTTCTTC
CASSPRPLVAGGPSNEQFF
>NA|TRBJ1-1|many|TRBV4-1
TGCGCCAGCAGCCAGCAAATAGGAGTAATGAACACTGAAGCTTTCTTT
CASSQQIGVMNTEAFF
>TRBD2|TRBJ2-5|many|TRBV7-8
TGTGCCAGCAGCCCCGGGACTAGCGGGGCAGCAACCCAGTACTTC
CASSPGTSGAATQYF
>NA|TRBJ2-6|many|TRBV28
TGTGCCAGCAGTCCCACAGGGTATGCCAACGTCCTGACTTTC
CASSPTGYANVLTF
>NA|TRBJ2-3|few|TRBV24-1
TGTGCCACCGGTGATTTGCAAGGCAAAAGCACAGATACGCAGTATTTC
CATGDLQGKSTDTQYF
>NA|TRBJ2-7|NA|TRBV20-1
TGCAGTGCCCGCGTGGGTGCTCGGTACGAGCAGTACTTC
CSARVGARYEQYF